The 5 T cell receptor beta chains in this list originate from one sample, sequenced in a study of blood T cell repertoires in COVID-19. Using immunoSEQ multiplex PCR, the repertoire was profiled, and TCRdb retains in-frame clones only, with some absent. The table records some 150,000 clones, 76% of them present only once. Sequencing input: peripheral blood. These receptors were collected from a woman older than 75 with active or convalescent COVID-19.

This clone was observed a single time. A much larger clone differs by one base, so this may be a read error. J is TRBJ2-2 and V is TRBV11-2; tentatively, D is TRBD1 (5 bases). V dropped 2 bases and J dropped 1 base, with 5 bases sitting between them. Germline loops: CDR1 SGHAT, CDR2 FQNNGV. The CDR3 has 14 residues. CDR3 loop: CASSLQGNTGELFF. CDR3 coding DNA: TGTGCCAGCAGCTTACAGGGGAACACCGGGGAGCTGTTTTTT.

V gene TRBV15 combines with J gene TRBJ2-3, with 12 bases that match TRBD2. Germline-derived CDR1 and CDR2 are LNHNV and YYDKDF (reference sequence). The CDR3 extends over 16 amino acids. V lost 3 bases and J lost 0; bases outside the gene matches: 1. CDR3 in DNA: TGTGCCACCAGCAGGACTAGCGGGGGAAGCACAGATACGCAGTATTTT. It codes for CATSRTSGGSTDTQYF.

The rearrangement uses TRBV20-1 and TRBJ1-6; D is possibly TRBD1 (5 bases). The CDR3 contains 16 residues. V lost 3 bases and J lost 0, with 12 bases in between. Germline CDR1 and CDR2: DFQATT and SNEGSKA (reference sequence). The CDR3 coding sequence is TGCAGTGCTAGTGACAGACAGAGCTCCTATAATTCACCCCTCCACTTT. It encodes CSASDRQSSYNSPLHF.

The rearrangement joins TRBV5-4 to TRBJ1-2; the match to TRBD1 covers 7 bases. Germline V CDR1 and CDR2: SGHNT, YYREEE (reference sequence). This CDR3 is 13 amino acids long. The V segment lost 4 bases and the J segment 5 bases; nucleotides outside the gene matches: 5. For the CDR3, the DNA is TGTGCCAGCAGCCAGGGACAGAGATATGGCTACACCTTC. The encoded protein is CASSQGQRYGYTF. The variable domain in full, completed from reference TRBV5-4 and TRBJ1-2, reads ETGVTQSPTHLIKTRGQQVTLRCSSQSGHNTVSWYQQALGQGPQFIFQYYREEENGRGNFPPRFSGLQFPNYSSELNVNALELDDSALYLCASSQGQRYGYTFGSGTRLTVV.

This chain links TRBV18 with TRBJ2-1; 7 nucleotides align to TRBD1. Germline trimming cut 2 bases from V and 2 bases from J; bases unmatched to any gene: 3. Germline V gene lookup returns CDR1 KGHSH and CDR2 LQKENI. This CDR3 contains 15 residues. The DNA for the CDR3 is TGTGCCAGCTCACCAAGGCAGGGGGCCTACAATGAGCAGTTCTTC. This codes for CASSPRQGAYNEQFF.